The rows below give T cell receptor beta chains drawn from one sample of a study of cytomegalovirus exposure and HLA in healthy donors. TCRdb's table, derived via immunoSEQ multiplex PCR, lists solely in-frame clones and lacks some. The sample carries under 150,000 clones, approximately 77% recorded once. Source material: PBMCs. These receptor sequences come from a woman aged 40 to 50 in good health and CMV-seronegative. Each CDR3 is given with its conserved first and last residue. A D gene is named only where the DNA matches it firmly. Clone size is shown for a subset of rows, as once, few, many or a class of expanded clone.

-,TRBJ2-5,-,TRBV5-1,TGCGCCAGCAGCTTGGCCAACCGGAGGGAGACCCAGTACTTC,CASSLANRRETQYF
TRBD1,TRBJ1-2,-,TRBV13,TGTGCCAGCAGCCACCGGGACAGTTACGGCTACACCTTC,CASSHRDSYGYTF
TRBD1,TRBJ2-6,-,TRBV5-4,TGTGCCAGCAGCCCACTGATCGGACCAGGGGGCTCTGGGGCCAACGTCCTGACTTTC,CASSPLIGPGGSGANVLTF
-,TRBJ2-5,-,TRBV6-1,TGTGCCAGCAGTCCAGGGTTCCAAGAGACCCAGTACTTC,CASSPGFQETQYF
-,TRBJ1-6,-,TRBV9,TGTGCCAGCAGCGTAGATTCAGGGAGGTCCCAGGTTCTCCACTTT,CASSVDSGRSQVLHF
-,TRBJ2-6,few,TRBV9,TGTGCCAGCAGCTTCGCCGGCTCTGGGGCCAACGTCCTGACTTTC,CASSFAGSGANVLTF
TRBD1,TRBJ2-3,-,TRBV7-3,TGTGCCAGCAGCCCTGACACAGGGGTGGGCACAGATACGCAGTATTTT,CASSPDTGVGTDTQYF
-,TRBJ1-1,-,TRBV13,TGTGCCAGCAGCTTAGGAGGAGGGGCCCCAGTTTTCTTT,CASSLGGGAPVFF
TRBD1,TRBJ1-6,-,TRBV28,TGTGCCAGCAGTTACGGACAGGGTAATTCACCCCTCCACTTT,CASSYGQGNSPLHF
TRBD1,TRBJ1-2,-,TRBV18,TGTGCCAGCTCACCAGACAGGGCTGACTATGGCTACACCTTC,CASSPDRADYGYTF
TRBD1,TRBJ1-5,-,TRBV2,TGTGCCAGCGACAGGGGCAATCAGCCCCAGCATTTT,CASDRGNQPQHF
-,TRBJ2-5,-,TRBV5-6,TGTGCCAGCAGCCAACGGGTTGTTCAAGAGACCCAGTACTTC,CASSQRVVQETQYF
TRBD1,TRBJ2-1,-,TRBV6-6,TGTGCCAGCAGGCCCGACAGGGATTTTTACAATGAGCAGTTCTTC,CASRPDRDFYNEQFF
-,TRBJ1-2,-,TRBV5-1,TGCGCCAGCAGACTTTTGGAGGCCTACTATGGCTACACCTTC,CASRLLEAYYGYTF
-,TRBJ1-1,-,TRBV10-3,TGTGCCATCAGGGACAACCCGAACACTGAAGCTTTCTTT,CAIRDNPNTEAFF
-,TRBJ1-4,few,TRBV2,TGTGCCAGCAGTTGGGCCTCAACTAATGAAAAACTGTTTTTT,CASSWASTNEKLFF
TRBD1,TRBJ1-6,-,TRBV6-5,TGTGCCAGCAGCGTCGGGACAGGGCGTTCACCCCTCCACTTT,CASSVGTGRSPLHF
TRBD1,TRBJ2-2,-,TRBV29-1,TGCAGCGCCGGGGACAGGGGGAACACCGGGGAGCTGTTTTTT,CSAGDRGNTGELFF
TRBD1,TRBJ2-1,-,TRBV5-1,TGCGCCAGCAGCACGGGCGAGACAGGGGGAGGAAATGAGCAGTTCTTC,CASSTGETGGGNEQFF
TRBD1,TRBJ1-3,-,TRBV2,TGTGCCAGCAGGTTACCGGGACAGTACTCTGGAAACACCATATATTTT,CASRLPGQYSGNTIYF
TRBD1,TRBJ1-2,once,TRBV9,TGTGCCAGCAGCGTAGGTCCACAAGGGGGCCCCTCGGCCTATGGCTACACCTTC,CASSVGPQGGPSAYGYTF
-,TRBJ2-5,-,TRBV29-1,TGCAGCGTAGACAGGCAAGAGACCCAGTACTTC,CSVDRQETQYF
-,TRBJ2-7,-,TRBV5-4,TGTGCCAGCAGCAAGGAAACTAGTATTCGCGAGCAGTACTTC,CASSKETSIREQYF
-,TRBJ2-3,-,TRBV2,TGTGCCAGCAGTGAGGTCCAGCCGAGGGAGTATTTT,CASSEVQPREYF
-,TRBJ1-2,-,TRBV5-8,TGTGCCAGCAGCTTGTCCCAGGATGTTAACTATGGCTACACCTTC,CASSLSQDVNYGYTF
TRBD1,TRBJ1-2,-,TRBV27,TGTGCCAGCAGATCCGGATCGACAGGGGGTGGCTACACCTTC,CASRSGSTGGGYTF
-,TRBJ1-2,few,TRBV5-5,TGTGCCAGCAGCTTGGCAAGGGGAACCTATGGCTACACCTTC,CASSLARGTYGYTF
TRBD2,TRBJ2-5,-,TRBV12-5,TGTGCTAGTGGCATGAGGGGGAGCGGGGGTGGATCGGAGACCCAGTACTTC,CASGMRGSGGGSETQYF
TRBD2,TRBJ2-3,few,TRBV6-6,TGTGCCAGCATGCGGGGGGGGACAGATACGCAGTATTTT,CASMRGGTDTQYF
TRBD1,TRBJ2-3,-,TRBV29-1,TGCAGCGTTGACAGGGGGCTAGATACGCAGTATTTT,CSVDRGLDTQYF
-,TRBJ2-2,-,TRBV4-3,TGCGCCAGCAGCCAAGAGATTTCCGGCGCCAGGGAATATTGGGAGCTGTTTTTT,CASSQEISGAREYWELFF
TRBD1,TRBJ1-1,-,TRBV4-1,TGCGCCAGCAGCCCACAGGGGGGGACTGAAGCTTTCTTT,CASSPQGGTEAFF
TRBD1,TRBJ1-1,-,TRBV9,TGTGCCAGCAGAGCCGGGACAGCAAACACTGAAGCTTTCTTT,CASRAGTANTEAFF
TRBD1,TRBJ1-2,-,TRBV7-6,TGTGCCAGCAGCTTAGGTGGGGACAGGGGATATGGCTACACCTTC,CASSLGGDRGYGYTF
TRBD1,TRBJ2-7,-,TRBV19,TGTGCCAGCGGGACAGGGAGCAGCGAGCAGTACTTC,CASGTGSSEQYF
-,TRBJ2-7,-,TRBV9,TGTGCCAGCAGCGTAGAAGAGTTCGCGGGCGAGCAGTACTTC,CASSVEEFAGEQYF
-,TRBJ2-5,once,TRBV7-3,TGTGCCAGCAGCTTAGGGAGTCGGGGATTACAAGAGACCCAGTACTTC,CASSLGSRGLQETQYF
TRBD1,TRBJ2-7,-,TRBV2,TGTGCCAGCCGGAGGGGGACAGGGGGGTACGAGCAGTACTTC,CASRRGTGGYEQYF
TRBD1,TRBJ1-1,few,TRBV2,TGTGCCACCGGACAGGGGGTCTGCGAAGCTTTCTTT,CATGQGVCEAFF
-,TRBJ2-5,few,TRBV7-8,TGTGCCAGCAGCCCGGACAGCCTAGAGACCCAGTACTTC,CASSPDSLETQYF
-,TRBJ1-5,-,TRBV6-5,TGTGCCAGCAGTTACAGCCAGGCCAATCAGCCCCAGCATTTT,CASSYSQANQPQHF
-,TRBJ2-1,few,TRBV27,TGTGCCAGCAGTTTCAGCGCCGGCAATGAGCAGTTCTTC,CASSFSAGNEQFF
TRBD1,TRBJ2-2,once,TRBV7-6,TGTGCCAGCAGCTTGGGTGGGACAGTTGGTTTCACCGGGGAGCTGTTTTTT,CASSLGGTVGFTGELFF
TRBD2,TRBJ2-1,once,TRBV11-2,TGTGCCAGCAGATTGAGCGGGGGAAGAACCTACAATGAGCAGTTCTTC,CASRLSGGRTYNEQFF
TRBD2,TRBJ2-1,-,TRBV10-3,TGTGCCATCAGTATAACACTAGCGGGGGATGAGCAGTTCTTC,CAISITLAGDEQFF
-,TRBJ1-6,-,TRBV5-1,TGCGCCAGCAGCGCTGGACATAATAATTCACCCCTCCACTTT,CASSAGHNNSPLHF
TRBD2,TRBJ2-5,few,TRBV9,TGTGCCAGCAGCGTAATGGGGACTAGGGATGGGACCCAGTACTTC,CASSVMGTRDGTQYF
TRBD1,TRBJ2-1,once,TRBV5-6,TGTGCCAGCGACCGCCGGGACAGCGGCTACAATGAGCAGTTCTTC,CASDRRDSGYNEQFF
TRBD1,TRBJ1-2,-,TRBV7-2,TGTGCCAGCAGCTTACAGGGGGCGAACTATGGCTACACCTTC,CASSLQGANYGYTF
-,TRBJ2-2,once,TRBV30,TGTGCCTCAAGAGGAGGAAGGATAGGGCACACCGGGGAGCTGTTTTTT,CASRGGRIGHTGELFF
TRBD2,TRBJ2-1,-,TRBV6-5,TGTGCCAGCAGTTACTCGCGGGGGGGCAGGGATGAGCAGTTCTTC,CASSYSRGGRDEQFF